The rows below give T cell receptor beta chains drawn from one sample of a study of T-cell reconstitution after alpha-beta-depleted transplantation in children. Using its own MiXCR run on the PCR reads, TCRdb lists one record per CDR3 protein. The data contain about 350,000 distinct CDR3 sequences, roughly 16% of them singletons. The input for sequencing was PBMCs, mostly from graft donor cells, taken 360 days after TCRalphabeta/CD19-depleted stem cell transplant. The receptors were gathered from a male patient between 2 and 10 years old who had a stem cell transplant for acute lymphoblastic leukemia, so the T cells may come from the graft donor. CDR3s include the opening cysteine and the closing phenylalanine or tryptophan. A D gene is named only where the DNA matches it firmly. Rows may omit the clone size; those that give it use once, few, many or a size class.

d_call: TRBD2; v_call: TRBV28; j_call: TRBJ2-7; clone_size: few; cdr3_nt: TGTGCCAGCAGCATCGAGACTAGCGCCTACGAGCAGTACTTC; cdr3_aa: CASSIETSAYEQYF
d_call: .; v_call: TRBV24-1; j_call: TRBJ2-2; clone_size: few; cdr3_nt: TGTGCCACCAGTGGCTACACCGGGGAGCTGTTTTTT; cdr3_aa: CATSGYTGELFF
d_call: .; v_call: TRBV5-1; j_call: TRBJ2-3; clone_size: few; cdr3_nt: TGCGCCAGCAGCTTGGTACCTGAAGATACGCAGTATTTT; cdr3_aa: CASSLVPEDTQYF
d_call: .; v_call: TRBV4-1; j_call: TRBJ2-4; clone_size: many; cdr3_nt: TGCGCCAGCAGCTTCGAACGGAGATTAGCCAAAAACATTCAGTACTTC; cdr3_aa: CASSFERRLAKNIQYF
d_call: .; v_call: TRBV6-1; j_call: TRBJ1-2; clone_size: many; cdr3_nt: TGTGCCAGCAGTGGGACAGCACCCTATGGCTACACCTTC; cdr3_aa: CASSGTAPYGYTF
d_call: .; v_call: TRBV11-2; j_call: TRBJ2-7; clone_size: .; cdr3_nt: TGTGCCAGCAGCTTAGTGGTATCGGGGGATGGATGGTACGAGCAGTACTTC; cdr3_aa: CASSLVVSGDGWYEQYF
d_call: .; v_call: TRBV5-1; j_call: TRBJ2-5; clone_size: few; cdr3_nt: TGCGCCAGCAGCCCCCCCGGGGGTAGGGGAGAGACCCAGTACTTC; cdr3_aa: CASSPPGGRGETQYF
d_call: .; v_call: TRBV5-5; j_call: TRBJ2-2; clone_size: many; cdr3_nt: TGTGCCAGCGGATATACCGACGGGGGCAGGAGCACCGGGGAGCTGTTTTTT; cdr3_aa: CASGYTDGGRSTGELFF
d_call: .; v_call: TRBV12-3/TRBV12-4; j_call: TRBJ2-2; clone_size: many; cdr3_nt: TGTGCCAGCAGTTTTGGTTTGACTACCGCCGGGGAGCTGTTTTTT; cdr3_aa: CASSFGLTTAGELFF
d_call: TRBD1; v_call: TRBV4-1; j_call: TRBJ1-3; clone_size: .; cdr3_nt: TGCGCCAGCAGCCAAGGGGGACAGCGCTCTGGAAACACCATATATTTT; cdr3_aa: CASSQGGQRSGNTIYF
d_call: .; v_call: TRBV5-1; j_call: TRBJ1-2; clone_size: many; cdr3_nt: TGCGCCAGCAGCTTGGTCGTAGGCCCAGCTTATGGCTACACCTTC; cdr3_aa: CASSLVVGPAYGYTF
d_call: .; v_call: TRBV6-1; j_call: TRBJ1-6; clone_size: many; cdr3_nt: TGTGCCAGCAGTGATGTGCGACCCATCCACTTT; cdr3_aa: CASSDVRPIHF
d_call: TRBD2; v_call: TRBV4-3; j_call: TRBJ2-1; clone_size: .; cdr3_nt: TGCGCCAGCAGCCAAGACGTACTAGCGCCATACAATGAGCAGTTCTTC; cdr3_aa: CASSQDVLAPYNEQFF
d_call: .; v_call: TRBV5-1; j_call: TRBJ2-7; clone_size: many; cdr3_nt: TGCGCCAGCAGCTTGGAAGGCAGTCTCTACGAGCAGTACTTC; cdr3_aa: CASSLEGSLYEQYF
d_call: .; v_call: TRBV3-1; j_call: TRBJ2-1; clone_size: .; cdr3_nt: TGTGCCAGCAGCCAAGAGGTAGCCTTAGGGGCCTACAATGAGCAGTTCTTC; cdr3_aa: CASSQEVALGAYNEQFF
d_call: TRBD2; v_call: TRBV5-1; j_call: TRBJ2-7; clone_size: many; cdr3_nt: TGCGCCAGCAGCTTGGAAGGGACTACCTACTACGAGCAGTACTTC; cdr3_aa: CASSLEGTTYYEQYF
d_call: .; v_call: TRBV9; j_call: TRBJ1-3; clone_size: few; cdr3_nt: TGTGCCAGCAGCGTAGCCCGGGGGGGCGCCTTTGGAAACACCATATATTTT; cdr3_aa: CASSVARGGAFGNTIYF
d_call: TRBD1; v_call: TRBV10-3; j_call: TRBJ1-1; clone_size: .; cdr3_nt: TGTGCCATCGGCCGGGACAGGGGAGGGACTGAAGCTTTCTTT; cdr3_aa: CAIGRDRGGTEAFF
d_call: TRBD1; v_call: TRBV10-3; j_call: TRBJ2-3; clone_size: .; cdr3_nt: TGTGCCATCACCGCGGACAGGGCCAGGCAGTATTTT; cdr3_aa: CAITADRARQYF
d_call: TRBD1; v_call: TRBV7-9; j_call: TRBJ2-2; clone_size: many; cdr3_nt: TGTGCCAGCAGTTCGGACAGGCAGAGCACCGGGGAGCTGTTTTTT; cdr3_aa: CASSSDRQSTGELFF
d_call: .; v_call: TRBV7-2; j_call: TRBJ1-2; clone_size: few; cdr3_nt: TGTGCCAGCAGCCAAATCAACCGGGACGCGCTTGGCTACACCTTC; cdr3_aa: CASSQINRDALGYTF
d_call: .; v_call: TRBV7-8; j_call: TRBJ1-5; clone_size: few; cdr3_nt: TGTGCCAGCAGCCAAGAGCAGGGAGGTCAGCCCCAGCATTTT; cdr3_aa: CASSQEQGGQPQHF